A selection of T cell receptor beta chains follows, all from one sample in a study of blood T cells in healthy people across ages. TCRdb independently ran MiXCR on the 5' RACE reads; one entry per CDR3 protein. The table shows 500,000 to 650,000 distinct CDR3 sequences, with around 27% occurring only once. In addition, the sample was reused for a study of T cells of mothers and their children.

The sample taken for sequencing was blood. The receptors were sampled from a boy aged 2 to 9 in good health. CDR3s include the opening cysteine and the closing phenylalanine or tryptophan. The order of the fields is CDR3 length, V gene, J gene, clone size, D gene, CDR3 DNA, CDR3 protein. A D gene is named only where the DNA matches it firmly. Only some rows state a clone size, as once, few, many or a class for expanded clones.

10	TRBV29-1	TRBJ2-5	few	.	TGCAGCGTTTTTCAAGAGACCCAGTACTTC	CSVFQETQYF
13	TRBV27	TRBJ1-1	.	.	TGTGCCAGCAGTTCTTGGGGGGTCGCTGAAGCTTTCTTT	CASSSWGVAEAFF
15	TRBV4-1	TRBJ2-3	.	.	TGCGCCAGCAGCCAAGATAGGATGGCTAGCGATACGCAGTATTTT	CASSQDRMASDTQYF
13	TRBV29-1	TRBJ2-7	.	TRBD1	TGCAGCGGATCACAGGGGCCGGACTACGAGCAGTACTTC	CSGSQGPDYEQYF
15	TRBV24-1	TRBJ2-5	.	TRBD1	TGTGCCACCAGTGATCCGAGGGACAGGGCGACTATCCAGTACTTC	CATSDPRDRATIQYF
12	TRBV2	TRBJ1-1	.	.	TGTGCCAGCAGTACCGACCGGGATGAAGCTTTCTTT	CASSTDRDEAFF
17	TRBV5-1	TRBJ2-5	.	TRBD2	TGCGCCAGCAGCTCCCTCGGGACTAGCGGGATTCAAGAGACCCAGTACTTC	CASSSLGTSGIQETQYF
16	TRBV5-1	TRBJ2-2	few	.	TGCGCCATCAGCTTGGTGGGGGCCTCGAACACCGGGGAGCTGTTTTTT	CAISLVGASNTGELFF
13	TRBV7-2	TRBJ2-3	.	.	TGTGCCAGCAGCTTAGCGTGGACAGATACGCAGTATTTT	CASSLAWTDTQYF
15	TRBV29-1	TRBJ2-1	.	TRBD2	TGCAGCGCCCCTGGGCCGGGACTAGTCTACAATGAGCAGTTCTTC	CSAPGPGLVYNEQFF
16	TRBV6-1	TRBJ1-2	few	.	TGTGCCAGCAGTGACCCCGGGGAGGCTGCTAACTATGGCTACACCTTC	CASSDPGEAANYGYTF
14	TRBV28	TRBJ2-3	.	.	TGTGCCAGCAGTTTATCCGGATTCACAGATACGCAGTATTTT	CASSLSGFTDTQYF
16	TRBV7-6	TRBJ1-2	.	.	TGTGCCAGCAGCTTAGAAGCGGGGAGGGGGAACTATGGCTACACCTTC	CASSLEAGRGNYGYTF
16	TRBV27	TRBJ2-2	few	TRBD2	TGTGCCAGCGCATCTCCCTTGGGAGGGGAGGACGGGGAGCTGTTTTTT	CASASPLGGEDGELFF
17	TRBV7-3	TRBJ2-2	.	TRBD2	TGTGCCAGCAGCTTTTCCGGAGCGGGGGGGAATTCCAGGGAGCTGTTTTTT	CASSFSGAGGNSRELFF
13	TRBV7-9	TRBJ1-1	.	.	TGTGCCAGCAGACAATTAGGGGGCACTGAAGCTTTCTTT	CASRQLGGTEAFF
14	TRBV6-1	TRBJ2-1	.	.	TGTGCCAGCAGAGGGAGGCCTTACTACAATGAGCAGTTCTTC	CASRGRPYYNEQFF
18	TRBV28	TRBJ2-3	few	TRBD1	TGTGCCAGCAGTTTTTGGACAGGGGCTCGGGGTGCCACAGATACGCAGTATTTT	CASSFWTGARGATDTQYF
15	TRBV13	TRBJ2-2	.	.	TGTGCCAGCAGCTCCTCTTCTTCGAACACCGGGGAGCTGTTTTTT	CASSSSSSNTGELFF
14	TRBV9	TRBJ2-7	many	TRBD2	TGTGCCAGAAGGGGGGCTAGCGGGGCCCACGAGCAGTACTTC	CARRGASGAHEQYF
16	TRBV10-3	TRBJ2-1	.	TRBD2	TGTGCCATCAGTGAGGGGGTCGCGGGAGGGGACAATGAGCAGTTCTTC	CAISEGVAGGDNEQFF
15	TRBV5-1	TRBJ2-2	.	TRBD1	TGCGCCAGCACTCGAGGACAGGGGCGCGGCGGGGAGCTGTTTTTT	CASTRGQGRGGELFF
15	TRBV28	TRBJ2-4	.	TRBD2	TGTGCCAGCAGTTTACCGACTAGCGGGAGGGTCATTCAGTACTTC	CASSLPTSGRVIQYF
16	TRBV7-9	TRBJ2-7	.	TRBD2	TGTGCCAGCAGCTCCACTAAAGCGGGAGTAAGGGTCGAGCAGTACTTC	CASSSTKAGVRVEQYF
15	TRBV6-5	TRBJ2-4	few	.	TGTGCCAGCAGTTACAGGGCCGGCACTCAAAACATTCAGTACTTC	CASSYRAGTQNIQYF
17	TRBV6-5	TRBJ2-1	.	.	TGTGCCAGCAGTTACCAGGGACTCGATAGCTCCTACAATGAGCAGTTCTTC	CASSYQGLDSSYNEQFF
11	TRBV6-6	TRBJ1-1	.	.	TGTGCCAGCAGCGGTGGTGAATGGGCTTTCTTT	CASSGGEWAFF
18	TRBV27	TRBJ1-5	.	.	TGTGCCAGCAGTTTAACCCAGGATGGGGGATATAGCAATCAGCCCCAGCATTTT	CASSLTQDGGYSNQPQHF
16	TRBV7-8	TRBJ2-3	few	TRBD1	TGTGCCAGCAGCTTAGGGGGACAGGGCTATCCAGATACGCAGTATTTT	CASSLGGQGYPDTQYF
15	TRBV20-1	TRBJ2-3	few	TRBD2	TGCAGTGCGGCTGGGACTAGCGGGGACAAAGATACGCAGTATTTT	CSAAGTSGDKDTQYF
15	TRBV5-5	TRBJ2-7	.	.	TGTGCCAGCAGCTTGGTCGGACTCATCTCCTACGAGCAGTACTTC	CASSLVGLISYEQYF
15	TRBV7-6	TRBJ2-2	.	.	TGTGCCAGCAGCTTAGAGGGGTGGAACACCGGGGAGCTGTTTTTT	CASSLEGWNTGELFF
17	TRBV5-1	TRBJ2-6	.	.	TGCGCCAGCAGCTTCGGGCCTATCTGGGCTGGGGCCAACGTCCTGACTTTC	CASSFGPIWAGANVLTF
13	TRBV20-1	TRBJ2-1	once	.	TGCAGTGCTAGAGCCGGGAGCTACAATGAGCAGTTCTTC	CSARAGSYNEQFF
14	TRBV12-3/TRBV12-4	TRBJ1-2	many	.	TGTGCCAGCAGTTTCGGGGAGGGAAACTATGGCTACACCTTC	CASSFGEGNYGYTF
13	TRBV12-3/TRBV12-4	TRBJ2-2	.	TRBD1	TGTGCCAGCTCCCGGGACAGGTTTGCGGAGCTGTTTTTT	CASSRDRFAELFF
14	TRBV13	TRBJ1-2	.	.	TGTGCCAGCAGCTCCCGACGGATTAACTATGGCTACACCTTC	CASSSRRINYGYTF
17	TRBV21-1	TRBJ2-5	.	.	TGTGCCAGCAGCAAAGTGGGGGAAGCGGGGTTGCAAGAGACCCAGTACTTC	CASSKVGEAGLQETQYF
15	TRBV11-2	TRBJ2-7	few	.	TGTGCCAGCAGCTTCCTCCGTGAAATAGGCTACGAGCAGTACTTC	CASSFLREIGYEQYF
15	TRBV20-1	TRBJ2-4	.	.	TGCAGTGCTAATCACAGGGTGGGGGCCAAAAACATTCAGTACTTC	CSANHRVGAKNIQYF
16	TRBV6-6	TRBJ1-2	.	.	TGTGCCAGCAGTTACTCTGGTTTGGGACAAAACTTATGGCGTACCTTC	CASSYSGLGQNLWRTF
16	TRBV5-1	TRBJ2-7	.	TRBD1	TGCGCCAGCAGCTTAGCCCCGGGACAGGGGACCTACGAGCAGTACTTC	CASSLAPGQGTYEQYF
16	TRBV11-2	TRBJ2-5	.	TRBD2	TGTGCCAGCAGCTCCCCAGCCGGACTAGCGGAAGAGACCCAGTACTTC	CASSSPAGLAEETQYF
16	TRBV2	TRBJ1-3	many	.	TGTGCCAGCAGCCGAAGCCCTAGCTCCTCTGGAAACACCATATATTTT	CASSRSPSSSGNTIYF
12	TRBV29-1	TRBJ2-7	.	TRBD2	TGCAGCGTTGAGGCGGGGGGCTACGAGCAGTACTTC	CSVEAGGYEQYF
14	TRBV27	TRBJ2-7	.	.	TGTGCCAGCAGTCTCTACCCATCCGGTACCGAGCAGTACTTC	CASSLYPSGTEQYF
12	TRBV24-1	TRBJ2-5	.	.	TGTGCCACCAGTGCGGGTAGCGGGACCCAGTACTTC	CATSAGSGTQYF
16	TRBV5-5	TRBJ2-2	.	.	TGTGCCAGCAGCTTCCCCCCCTCAATAAACACCGGGGAGCTGTTTTTT	CASSFPPSINTGELFF
14	TRBV20-1	TRBJ2-7	.	.	TGCAGTGCTAGAGACCCGCGGGGCTCTGGCGAGCAGTACTTC	CSARDPRGSGEQYF
15	TRBV6-5	TRBJ2-6	.	.	TGTGCCAGCAGGAGAAGTGCCTCTGAGGCCAACGTCCTGACTTTC	CASRRSASEANVLTF
14	TRBV6-5	TRBJ2-5	.	TRBD1	TGTGCCAGCAGTTCCCGGGACAGACAAGAGACCCAGTACTTC	CASSSRDRQETQYF
14	TRBV11-2	TRBJ2-1	few	TRBD2	TGTGCCAGCCGGAGACTAGCGGTTAACAATGAGCAGTTCTTC	CASRRLAVNNEQFF
15	TRBV12-3/TRBV12-4	TRBJ2-4	.	.	TGTGCCAGCAACGGGGCAGGGGATGCCAAAAACATTCAGTACTTC	CASNGAGDAKNIQYF
13	TRBV18	TRBJ2-5	few	.	TGTGCCAGCTCACCTCGTGGTCCGGAGACCCAGTACTTC	CASSPRGPETQYF
17	TRBV27	TRBJ2-4	.	.	TGTGCCAGCAGTTCTCTAGGGGCAGTATTAGCCAAAAACATTCAGTACTTC	CASSSLGAVLAKNIQYF
13	TRBV12-3/TRBV12-4	TRBJ2-7	few	.	TGTGCCAGCAGTCAGGGGAGGGCCTACGAGCAGTACTTC	CASSQGRAYEQYF
15	TRBV5-1	TRBJ2-1	few	.	TGCGCCAGCAGCTTGGGGACGACCTCCTACAATGAGCAGTTCTTC	CASSLGTTSYNEQFF
13	TRBV27	TRBJ2-3	few	.	TGTGCCAGCAGTTTCCGAGGGAGGGATACGCAGTATTTT	CASSFRGRDTQYF